This T cell receptor (beta chain) came from a study of CD8 T cells in ankylosing spondylitis. Of note for this clonotype: The antigen is not known.

Trimming stripped 5 bases from V and 9 bases from J, with 11 bases between. The CDR3 consists of 11 residues. In germline, CDR1 is GTSNPN, CDR2 SVGIG (reference sequence). MiXCR was run by TCRdb on the 5' RACE reads, yielding one entry per CDR3 protein. The table includes some 250,000 distinct CDR3 sequences, 8.6% detected once. Study-wide results and caveats: Among TCR beta sequences, a motif of under ten highly homologous variants appeared characteristic of ankylosing spondylitis blood.

This TCR was recovered from a male donor with ankylosing spondylitis or in good health (not recorded which). Sequenced sample: blood, either unsorted or a sorted T cell fraction (not recorded which). This chain joins TRBV30 and TRBJ2-1, with D possibly called TRBD1 or TRBD2 (6 bases each). The CDR3 nucleotides are TGTGCCTGGGGAGGAGGGGGTGAGCAGTTCTTC. Translated, it gives CAWGGGGEQFF.